This T cell receptor (beta chain) was found in a study of blood T cell repertoires in COVID-19. As for the study in general: T cells, B-cell-depleted T cells, or PBMCs supplied cDNA or gDNA.

The V end was cut by 3 bases, the J end by 3 bases, with 11 bases between. Germline CDR1 MNHEY, CDR2 SVGAGI. This CDR3 has 14 amino acids. TCRdb's table, derived via immunoSEQ multiplex PCR, lists solely in-frame clones and lacks some. The top ten clones hold around 3.5% of a sample with under 250,000 clones, approximately 83% of them seen once. The material sequenced was PBMCs or T cells enriched from blood (not recorded which). This sequence was found in a woman in her forties who had been exposed to COVID-19. The chain links TRBV6-5 to TRBJ1-1, with D possibly TRBD1 on 5 matching bases. The CDR3 nucleotides read TGTGCCAGCAGTTATCTGGGAGGGGACACTGAAGCTTTCTTT. Translating it yields CASSYLGGDTEAFF.